This T cell receptor (beta chain) was retrieved from a study of blood T cell repertoires in COVID-19. Background on the study: There were acute and convalescent COVID-19 samples, and they came from the United States, Italy and Spain. Sample material is recorded as cDNA or gDNA derived from T cells, B-cell-depleted T cells, or PBMCs.

The length of the CDR3 is 14 residues. Germline V gene lookup returns CDR1 SNHLY and CDR2 FYNNEI. J was trimmed by 1 base and V by 5 bases; bases with no gene match: 5. Profiling relied on immunoSEQ multiplex PCR, and the TCRdb table lists in-frame clones only, not all of them. The table has about 100,000 clones, more than 85% seen once. The TCR sequence derives from a man between 45 and 60 years old with active COVID-19. The chain recombines TRBV2 with TRBJ2-7; 7 bases align to TRBD1. Material: peripheral blood. The CDR3 reads CASSSGTASYEQYF. In nucleotides, the CDR3 is TGTGCCAGCAGTTCCGGGACAGCATCCTACGAGCAGTACTTC.